This is a list of T cell receptor beta chains from one sample in a study of cytomegalovirus exposure and HLA in healthy donors. Assay used: immunoSEQ multiplex PCR; TCRdb lists only in-frame clones, some missing. The table includes about 280,000 clones, around nine tenths detected once. Sequencing was carried out using PBMCs. The receptors come from a woman under 30 in good health and CMV-seronegative. Both conserved end residues are part of each CDR3. The D gene is left open where the match is weak. Clone sizes are given selectively: once, few, many, or a class where the clone is expanded.

length | size | J | V | D | DNA | CDR3
16 | once | TRBJ2-3 | TRBV5-6 | TRBD2 | TGTGCCAGCAGCGGACTAGCGGGAGCGAACACAGATACGCAGTATTTT | CASSGLAGANTDTQYF
13 | NA | TRBJ2-1 | TRBV27 | TRBD1 | TGTGCCAGCATCGGGGCAGGGGGCAATGAGCAGTTCTTC | CASIGAGGNEQFF
14 | once | TRBJ2-7 | TRBV7-8 | TRBD1 | TGTGCCAGCAGCCCACCCGACAGGGGCTACGAGCAGTACTTC | CASSPPDRGYEQYF
15 | NA | TRBJ2-2 | TRBV19 | NA | TGTGCCAGTAGTATTGTCGGGGGGCGAGCCGGGGAGCTGTTTTTT | CASSIVGGRAGELFF
15 | once | TRBJ1-5 | TRBV28 | NA | TGTGCCAGCAGTTTAGTGCAGGGGCGGAATCAGCCCCAGCATTTT | CASSLVQGRNQPQHF
15 | once | TRBJ1-3 | TRBV6-5 | NA | TGTGCCAGCAGGACTAACGGGTTTGCGGGAAACACCATATATTTT | CASRTNGFAGNTIYF
15 | NA | TRBJ1-5 | TRBV5-1 | TRBD1 | TGCGCCAGCAGCTTGGCGGGACAGAGAAATCAGCCCCAGCATTTT | CASSLAGQRNQPQHF
17 | NA | TRBJ1-5 | TRBV11-2 | TRBD1 | TGTGCCAGCAGCCCGGGGGACAGGGGTTTGACGAGTCAGCCCCAGCATTTT | CASSPGDRGLTSQPQHF
16 | NA | TRBJ1-3 | TRBV5-1 | NA | TGCGCCAGCAGCTTGAATTCCCGGGTCTCTGGAAACACCATATATTTT | CASSLNSRVSGNTIYF
16 | NA | TRBJ1-5 | TRBV7-3 | TRBD1 | TGTGCCAGCAGCTTACTGGGACAGGGGGCTGGTCAGCCCCAGCATTTT | CASSLLGQGAGQPQHF
11 | few | TRBJ2-7 | TRBV25-1 | NA | TGTGCCAGCAGTCGAGGCTACGAGCAGTACTTC | CASSRGYEQYF
15 | NA | TRBJ2-3 | TRBV6-1 | TRBD2 | TGTGCCAGCAGCCCTTTAGCGGGAGTGGGGGATACGCAGTATTTT | CASSPLAGVGDTQYF
15 | NA | TRBJ2-4 | TRBV30 | TRBD2 | TGTGCCTGGAAGTTCTGGACTAGCCCCAAAAACATTCAGTACTTC | CAWKFWTSPKNIQYF
12 | NA | TRBJ2-7 | TRBV5-1 | NA | TGCGCCAGCAGCTGGCCCCTCTACGAGCAGTACTTC | CASSWPLYEQYF
16 | NA | TRBJ2-7 | TRBV11-2 | NA | TGTGCCAGCAGCCCGGGGGGCAGGTTTTATGCCTACGAGCAGTACTTC | CASSPGGRFYAYEQYF
12 | once | TRBJ1-1 | TRBV10-3 | NA | TGTGCCATCAGTGAGTATGCCGAGGAAGCTTTCTTT | CAISEYAEEAFF
13 | NA | TRBJ2-7 | TRBV18 | NA | TGTGCCAGCTCAGCGACTAGTGCGTACGAGCAGTACTTC | CASSATSAYEQYF
13 | once | TRBJ1-5 | TRBV28 | TRBD1 | TGTGCCATCGACAGGGGGCCGCGTCAGCCCCAGCATTTT | CAIDRGPRQPQHF
16 | NA | TRBJ2-7 | TRBV28 | TRBD1 | TGTGCCAGCAGTCCCCAGTTCCGGCAGGGGGCGGGCGAGCAGTACTTC | CASSPQFRQGAGEQYF
13 | NA | TRBJ2-7 | TRBV10-2 | TRBD1 | TGCGCCAGCAGTGGACAGGGCCCCTACGAGCAGTACTTC | CASSGQGPYEQYF